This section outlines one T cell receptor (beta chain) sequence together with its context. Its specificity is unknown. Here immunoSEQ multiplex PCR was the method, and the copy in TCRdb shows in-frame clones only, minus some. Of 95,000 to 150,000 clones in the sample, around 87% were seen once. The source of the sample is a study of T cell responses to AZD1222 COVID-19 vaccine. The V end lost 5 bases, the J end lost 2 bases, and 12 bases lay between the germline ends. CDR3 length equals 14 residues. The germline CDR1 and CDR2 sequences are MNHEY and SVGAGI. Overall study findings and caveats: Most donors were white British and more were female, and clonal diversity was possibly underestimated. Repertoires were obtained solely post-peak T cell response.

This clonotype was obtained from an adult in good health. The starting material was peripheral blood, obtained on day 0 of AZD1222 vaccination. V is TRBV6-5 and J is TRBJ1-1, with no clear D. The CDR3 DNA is TGTGCCAGCAGTCCCTGGACTTATAACACTGAAGCTTTCTTT. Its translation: CASSPWTYNTEAFF.